This TCR beta chain was identified in a study of T cell changes during pregnancy in multiple sclerosis. The CDR3 sequence is 17 residues long. V was cut by 2 bases and J by 2 bases, with 16 bases left in between. The V gene's germline CDR1 is MNHNS and CDR2 SASEGT. The method was immunoSEQ multiplex PCR; TCRdb's version includes in-frame clones alone and lacks a portion of them. The sample holds about 97,000 clones, over 75% seen once. The sample consisted of peripheral blood, taken in the second trimester of pregnancy. The V and J genes are TRBV6-1 and TRBJ1-5; maybe TRBD1 (6 bases). The sequence came from a female donor in good health, enrolled as a control in a pregnancy study. In DNA form, the CDR3 reads TGTGCCAGCAGTGAAAATGCAGGGGCGACGGGCAATCAGCCCCAGCATTTT. Amino acids: CASSENAGATGNQPQHF.